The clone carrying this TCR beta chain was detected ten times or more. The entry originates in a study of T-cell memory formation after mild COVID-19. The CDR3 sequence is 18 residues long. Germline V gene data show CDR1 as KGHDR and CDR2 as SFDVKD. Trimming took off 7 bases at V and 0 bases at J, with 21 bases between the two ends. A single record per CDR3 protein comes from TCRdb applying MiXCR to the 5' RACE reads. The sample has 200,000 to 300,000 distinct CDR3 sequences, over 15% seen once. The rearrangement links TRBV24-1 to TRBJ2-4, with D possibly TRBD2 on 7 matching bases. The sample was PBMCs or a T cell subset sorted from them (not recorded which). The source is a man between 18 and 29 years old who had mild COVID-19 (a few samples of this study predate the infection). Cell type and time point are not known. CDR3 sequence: CATSVLEEGGLAKNIQYF. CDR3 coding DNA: TGTGCCACCAGCGTTCTTGAAGAGGGGGGGCTAGCCAAAAACATTCAGTACTTC.